A few counts support the clone carrying this TCR beta chain. Its specificity is unknown. Unique molecular identifiers were affixed to single, distinct cDNA molecules. TCRdb ran MiXCR on the 5' RACE reads and lists one entry per CDR3 protein. Here the sample spans approximately 65,000 distinct CDR3 sequences, 9.5% to 13% being singletons. This entry is derived from a study of early T cells in non-severe SARS-CoV-2 infection. About the study: Bulk RNA taken from unsorted whole blood was sequenced, leaving chains unpaired.

Broader study findings: Matching with VDJdb favored anti-spike CD8 responses (missing private and CD4 specificities).

The trim removed 7 bases at V and 4 bases at J, leaving 8 bases unmatched. This CDR3 has 14 residues. CDR1 is SGHAT, CDR2 FQNNGV, per germline. The specimen sequenced was whole blood. The source is an adult who was a healthcare worker with PCR-confirmed SARS-CoV-2 infection or an uninfected control (not recorded which). V and J are TRBV11-2 and TRBJ2-3; 7 nucleotides match TRBD2. CDR3 sequence reads: CASNTMAGADTQYF. The CDR3 DNA reads as TGTGCCAGCAACACTATGGCGGGAGCAGATACGCAGTATTTT.